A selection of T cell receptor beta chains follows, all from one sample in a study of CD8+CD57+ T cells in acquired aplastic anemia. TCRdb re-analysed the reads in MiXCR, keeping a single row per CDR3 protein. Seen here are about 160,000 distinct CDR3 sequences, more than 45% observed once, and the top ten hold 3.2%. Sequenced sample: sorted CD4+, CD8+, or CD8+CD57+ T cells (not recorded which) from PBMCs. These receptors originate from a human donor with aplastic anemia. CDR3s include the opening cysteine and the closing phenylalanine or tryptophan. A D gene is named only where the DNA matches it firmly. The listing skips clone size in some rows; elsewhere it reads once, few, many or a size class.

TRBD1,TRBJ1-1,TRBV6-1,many,CASRLTGEGNTEAFF,TGTGCCAGCAGACTGACAGGGGAGGGGAACACTGAAGCTTTCTTT
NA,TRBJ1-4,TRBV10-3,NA,CAISEQGGAATNEKLFF,TGTGCCATCAGTGAACAGGGAGGGGCTGCAACTAATGAAAAACTGTTTTTT
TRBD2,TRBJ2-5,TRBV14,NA,CASSQGLADPGETQYF,TGTGCCAGCAGCCAGGGACTAGCGGACCCTGGGGAGACCCAGTACTTC
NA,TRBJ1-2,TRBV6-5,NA,CASSSSGGADGYTF,TGTGCCAGCAGTTCTAGCGGGGGGGCTGATGGCTACACCTTC
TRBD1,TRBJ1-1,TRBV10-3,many,CAITQQGPRASQPDAEAFF,TGTGCCATCACCCAACAGGGGCCCCGCGCGTCCCAACCCGATGCTGAAGCTTTCTTT
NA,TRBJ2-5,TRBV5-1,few,CASSVGQRGGETQYF,TGCGCCAGCAGTGTTGGACAGAGGGGTGGGGAGACCCAGTACTTC
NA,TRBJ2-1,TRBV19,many,CASSPRAGPSYNEQFF,TGTGCCAGTAGCCCCAGGGCAGGTCCCTCCTACAATGAGCAGTTCTTC
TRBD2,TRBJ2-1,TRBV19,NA,CASATGTSGYNEQFF,TGTGCCAGTGCCACCGGGACTAGCGGCTACAATGAGCAGTTCTTC
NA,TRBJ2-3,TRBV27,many,CASSLLGGTDTQYF,TGTGCCAGCAGTTTACTGGGAGGCACAGATACGCAGTATTTT
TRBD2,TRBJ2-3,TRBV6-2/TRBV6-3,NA,CASSPSGGATDTQYF,TGTGCCAGCAGTCCTAGCGGGGGGGCCACAGATACGCAGTATTTT
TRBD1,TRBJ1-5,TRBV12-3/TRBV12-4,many,CASNQQGSNQPQHF,TGTGCCAGCAACCAACAGGGGTCGAATCAGCCCCAGCATTTT
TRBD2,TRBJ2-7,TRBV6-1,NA,CASSAGLAGDSEQYF,TGTGCCAGCAGTGCGGGACTAGCGGGGGATTCCGAGCAGTACTTC
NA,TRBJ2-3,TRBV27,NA,CASSQRGSDTQYF,TGTGCCAGCAGTCAGAGGGGGTCAGATACGCAGTATTTT
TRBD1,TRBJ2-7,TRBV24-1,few,CATSDTDRSYEQYF,TGTGCCACCAGTGATACGGACAGGTCCTACGAGCAGTACTTC
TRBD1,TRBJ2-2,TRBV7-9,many,CASSNRGAGELFF,TGTGCCAGCAGCAACAGGGGAGCCGGGGAGCTGTTTTTT
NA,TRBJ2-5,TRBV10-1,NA,CASSESSRQETQYF,TGCGCCAGCAGTGAGTCTAGCAGGCAAGAGACCCAGTACTTC
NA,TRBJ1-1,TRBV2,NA,CASSGLMNTEAFF,TGTGCCAGCTCCGGCCTCATGAACACTGAAGCTTTCTTT
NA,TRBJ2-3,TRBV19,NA,CASSIQGRVSDTQYF,TGTGCCAGTAGTATTCAAGGAAGGGTGTCAGATACGCAGTATTTT
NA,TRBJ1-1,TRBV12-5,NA,CASRPLDTGAFF,TGCGCTAGTCGTCCCCTAGACACTGGAGCTTTCTTT
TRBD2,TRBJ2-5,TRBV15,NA,CATSRVAGAVETQYF,TGTGCCACCAGCAGAGTAGCGGGAGCGGTGGAGACCCAGTACTTC
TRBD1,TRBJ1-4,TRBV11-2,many,CASSLEYGTAATNEKLFF,TGTGCCAGCAGCTTAGAGTATGGGACAGCGGCAACTAATGAAAAACTGTTTTTT
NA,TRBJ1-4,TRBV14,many,CASSQDGPAYEEKLFF,TGTGCCAGCAGCCAAGATGGGCCAGCGTACGAGGAAAAACTGTTTTTT